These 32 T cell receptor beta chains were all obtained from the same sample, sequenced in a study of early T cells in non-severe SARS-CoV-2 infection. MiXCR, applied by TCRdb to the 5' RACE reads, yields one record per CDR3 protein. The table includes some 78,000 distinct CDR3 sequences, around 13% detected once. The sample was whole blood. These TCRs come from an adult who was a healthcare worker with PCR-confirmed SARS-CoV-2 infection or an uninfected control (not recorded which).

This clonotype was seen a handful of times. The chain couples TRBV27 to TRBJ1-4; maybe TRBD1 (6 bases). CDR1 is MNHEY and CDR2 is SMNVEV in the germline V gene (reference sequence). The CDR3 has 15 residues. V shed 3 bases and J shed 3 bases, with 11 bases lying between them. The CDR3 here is CASSFQGMANEKLFF. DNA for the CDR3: TGTGCCAGCAGTTTCCAGGGGATGGCTAATGAAAAACTGTTTTTT.

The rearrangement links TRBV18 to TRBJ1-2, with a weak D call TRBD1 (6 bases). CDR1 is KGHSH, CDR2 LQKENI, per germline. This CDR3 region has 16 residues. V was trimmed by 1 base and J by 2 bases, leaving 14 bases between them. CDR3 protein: CASSPLAEGTNYGYTF. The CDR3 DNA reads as TGTGCCAGCTCACCACTCGCAGAAGGGACAAACTATGGCTACACCTTC.

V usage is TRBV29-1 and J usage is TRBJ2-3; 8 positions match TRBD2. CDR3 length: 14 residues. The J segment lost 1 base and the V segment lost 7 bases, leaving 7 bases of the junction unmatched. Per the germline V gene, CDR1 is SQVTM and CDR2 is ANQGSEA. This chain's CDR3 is CSGGRQGGTDTQYF. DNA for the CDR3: TGCAGCGGCGGGAGGCAGGGAGGCACAGATACGCAGTATTTT.

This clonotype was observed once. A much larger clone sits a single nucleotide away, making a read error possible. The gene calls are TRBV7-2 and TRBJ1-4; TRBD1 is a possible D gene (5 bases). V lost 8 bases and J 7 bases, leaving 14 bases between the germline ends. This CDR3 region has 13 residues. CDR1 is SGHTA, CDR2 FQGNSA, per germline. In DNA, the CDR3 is TGTGCCAGCGGATACGGGGGAGGTGAAAAACTGTTTTTT. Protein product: CASGYGGGEKLFF.

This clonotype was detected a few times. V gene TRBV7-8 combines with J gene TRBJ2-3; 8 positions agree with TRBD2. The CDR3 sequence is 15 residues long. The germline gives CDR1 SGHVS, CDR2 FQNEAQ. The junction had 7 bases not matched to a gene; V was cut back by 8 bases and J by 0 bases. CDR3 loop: CASGSTSGSTDTQYF. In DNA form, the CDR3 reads TGTGCCAGCGGGAGTACTAGCGGCAGCACAGATACGCAGTATTTT.

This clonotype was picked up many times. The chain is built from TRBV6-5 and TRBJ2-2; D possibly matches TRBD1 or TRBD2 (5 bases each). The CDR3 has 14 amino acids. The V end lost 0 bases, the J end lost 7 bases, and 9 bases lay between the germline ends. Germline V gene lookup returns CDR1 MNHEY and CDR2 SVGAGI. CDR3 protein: CASSYSGAYGELFF. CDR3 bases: TGTGCCAGCAGTTACTCCGGGGCCTACGGGGAGCTGTTTTTT.

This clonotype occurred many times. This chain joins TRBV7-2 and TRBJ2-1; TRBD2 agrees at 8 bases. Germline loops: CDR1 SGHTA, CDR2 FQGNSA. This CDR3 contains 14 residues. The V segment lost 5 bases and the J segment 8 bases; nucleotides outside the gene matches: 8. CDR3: CASSAREGWYEQFF. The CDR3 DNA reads TGTGCCAGCAGCGCCCGGGAGGGCTGGTATGAGCAGTTCTTC.

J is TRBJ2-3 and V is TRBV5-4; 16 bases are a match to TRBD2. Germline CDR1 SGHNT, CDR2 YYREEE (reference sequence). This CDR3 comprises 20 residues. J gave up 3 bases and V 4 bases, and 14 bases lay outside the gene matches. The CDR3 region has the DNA TGTGCCAGCAGCCCTGGGACTAGCGGGGGGGCAATCCCTAAGACAGATACGCAGTATTTT. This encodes CASSPGTSGGAIPKTDTQYF.

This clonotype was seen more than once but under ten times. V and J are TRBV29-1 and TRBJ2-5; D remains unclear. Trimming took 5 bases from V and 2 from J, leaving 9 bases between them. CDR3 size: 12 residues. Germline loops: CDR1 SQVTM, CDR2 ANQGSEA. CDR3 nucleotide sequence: TGCAGCGTTAGAGCGCTTCAAGAGACCCAGTACTTC. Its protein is CSVRALQETQYF.

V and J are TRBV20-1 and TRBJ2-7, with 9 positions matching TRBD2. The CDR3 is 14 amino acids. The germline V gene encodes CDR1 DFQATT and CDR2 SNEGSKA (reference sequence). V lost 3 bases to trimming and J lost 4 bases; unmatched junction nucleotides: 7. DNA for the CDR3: TGCAGTGCTAGTCGAGGCGGGAGGGAGTACGAGCAGTACTTC. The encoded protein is CSASRGGREYEQYF.

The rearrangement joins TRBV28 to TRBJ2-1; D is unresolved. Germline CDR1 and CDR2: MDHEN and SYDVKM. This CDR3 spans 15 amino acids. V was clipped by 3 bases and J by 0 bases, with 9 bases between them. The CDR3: CASSLATFSYNEQFF. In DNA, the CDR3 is TGTGCCAGCAGTTTGGCCACCTTCTCCTACAATGAGCAGTTCTTC.

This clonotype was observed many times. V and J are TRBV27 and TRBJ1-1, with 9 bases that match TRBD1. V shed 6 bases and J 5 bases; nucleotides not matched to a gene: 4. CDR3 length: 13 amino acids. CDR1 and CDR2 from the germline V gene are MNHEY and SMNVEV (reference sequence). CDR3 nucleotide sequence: TGTGCCAGCAGCCACAGGGGGCTTACTGAAGCTTTCTTT. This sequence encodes CASSHRGLTEAFF.

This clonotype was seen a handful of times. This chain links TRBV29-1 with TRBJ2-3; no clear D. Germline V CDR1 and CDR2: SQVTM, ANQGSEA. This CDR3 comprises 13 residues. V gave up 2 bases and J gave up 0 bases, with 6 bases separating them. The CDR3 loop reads CSVEPSSTDTQYF. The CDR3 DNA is TGCAGCGTTGAACCGTCGAGCACAGATACGCAGTATTTT.

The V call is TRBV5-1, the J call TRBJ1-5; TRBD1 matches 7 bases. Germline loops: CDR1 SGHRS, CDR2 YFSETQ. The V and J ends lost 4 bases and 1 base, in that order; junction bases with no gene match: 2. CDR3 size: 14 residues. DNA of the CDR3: TGCGCCAGCAGCCCGACAGGGAGCAATCAGCCCCAGCATTTT. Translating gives CASSPTGSNQPQHF.

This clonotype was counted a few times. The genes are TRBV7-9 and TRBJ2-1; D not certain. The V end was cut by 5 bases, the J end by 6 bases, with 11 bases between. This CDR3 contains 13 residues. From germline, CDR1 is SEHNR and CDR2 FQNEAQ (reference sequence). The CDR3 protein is CASSVRTINEQFF. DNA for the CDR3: TGTGCCAGCAGCGTCCGGACCATCAATGAGCAGTTCTTC.

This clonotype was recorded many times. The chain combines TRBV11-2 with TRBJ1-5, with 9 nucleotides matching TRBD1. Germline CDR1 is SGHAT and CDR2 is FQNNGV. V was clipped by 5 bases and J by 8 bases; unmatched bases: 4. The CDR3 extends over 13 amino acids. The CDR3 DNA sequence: TGTGCCAGCAGCGAACAGGGGGCGAAGCCCCAGCATTTT. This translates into CASSEQGAKPQHF.

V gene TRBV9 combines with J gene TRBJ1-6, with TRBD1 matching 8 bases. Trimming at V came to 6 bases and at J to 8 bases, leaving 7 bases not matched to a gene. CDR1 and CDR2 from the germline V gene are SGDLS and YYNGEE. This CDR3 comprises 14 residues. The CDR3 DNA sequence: TGTGCCAGCAAGACAGGGGCTGTGGATTCACCCCTCCACTTT. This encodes CASKTGAVDSPLHF.

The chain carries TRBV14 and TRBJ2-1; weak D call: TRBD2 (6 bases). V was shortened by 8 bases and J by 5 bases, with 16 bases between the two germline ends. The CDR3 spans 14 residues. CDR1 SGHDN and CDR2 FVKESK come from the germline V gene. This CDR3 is CASRGVASNNEQFF. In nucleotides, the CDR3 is TGTGCCAGCCGCGGGGTAGCGTCCAACAATGAGCAGTTCTTC.

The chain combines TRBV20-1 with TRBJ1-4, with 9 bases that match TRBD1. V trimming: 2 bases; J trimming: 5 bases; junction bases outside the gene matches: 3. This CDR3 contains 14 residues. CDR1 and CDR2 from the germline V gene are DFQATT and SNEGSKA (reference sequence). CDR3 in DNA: TGCAGTGCTAGAAGCGGGACAGGGAATGAAAAACTGTTTTTT. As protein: CSARSGTGNEKLFF.

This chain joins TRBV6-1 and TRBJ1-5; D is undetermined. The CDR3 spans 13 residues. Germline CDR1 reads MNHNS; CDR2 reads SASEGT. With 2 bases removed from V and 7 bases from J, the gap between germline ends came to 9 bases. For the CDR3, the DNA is TGTGCCAGCAGTGAAACGCCTGAGCAGCCCCAGCATTTT. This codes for CASSETPEQPQHF.

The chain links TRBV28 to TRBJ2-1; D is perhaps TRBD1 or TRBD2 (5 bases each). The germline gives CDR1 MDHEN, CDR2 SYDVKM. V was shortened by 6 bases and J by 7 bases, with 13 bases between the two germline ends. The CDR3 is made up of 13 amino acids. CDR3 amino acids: CASRGAGSNEQFF. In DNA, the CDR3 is TGTGCCAGCAGAGGAGCAGGGAGTAATGAGCAGTTCTTC.

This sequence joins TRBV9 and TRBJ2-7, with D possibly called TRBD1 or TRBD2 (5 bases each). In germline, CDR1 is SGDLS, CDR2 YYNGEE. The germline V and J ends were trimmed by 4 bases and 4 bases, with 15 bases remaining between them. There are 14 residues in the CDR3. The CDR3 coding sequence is TGTGCCAGCAGCCCCCGGGACCATTTTTACGAGCAGTACTTC. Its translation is CASSPRDHFYEQYF.

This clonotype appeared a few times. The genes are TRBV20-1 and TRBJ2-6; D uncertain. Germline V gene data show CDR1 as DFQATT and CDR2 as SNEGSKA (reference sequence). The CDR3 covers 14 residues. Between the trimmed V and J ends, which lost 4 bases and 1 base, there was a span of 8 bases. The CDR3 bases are TGCAGTGCTATGGCACAGTCTGGGGCCAACGTCCTGACTTTC. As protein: CSAMAQSGANVLTF.

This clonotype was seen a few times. The CDR3 DNA reads as TGTGCTAGTGGTTGGGGGGATCCCAAAAACATTCAGTACTTC. The encoded protein is CASGWGDPKNIQYF. The chain employs TRBV12-5 and TRBJ2-4, with D possibly matching TRBD2 (6 bases). The germline V and J ends were trimmed by 4 bases and 2 bases, with 9 bases remaining between them. Looked up from germline, CDR1 is LGHNT and CDR2 is FRNRAP. This CDR3 is built from 14 residues.

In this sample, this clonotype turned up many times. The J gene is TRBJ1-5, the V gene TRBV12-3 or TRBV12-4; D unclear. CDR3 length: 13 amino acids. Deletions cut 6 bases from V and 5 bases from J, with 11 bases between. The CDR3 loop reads CASSYNFDQPQHF. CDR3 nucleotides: TGTGCCAGCAGCTACAATTTCGATCAGCCCCAGCATTTT.

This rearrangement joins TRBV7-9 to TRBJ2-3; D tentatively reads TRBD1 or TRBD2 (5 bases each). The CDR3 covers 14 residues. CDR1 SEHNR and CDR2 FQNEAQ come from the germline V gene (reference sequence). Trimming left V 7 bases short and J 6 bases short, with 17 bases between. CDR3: CASTLEGLGDTQYF. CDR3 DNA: TGTGCCAGCACCCTAGAGGGGTTGGGGGATACGCAGTATTTT.

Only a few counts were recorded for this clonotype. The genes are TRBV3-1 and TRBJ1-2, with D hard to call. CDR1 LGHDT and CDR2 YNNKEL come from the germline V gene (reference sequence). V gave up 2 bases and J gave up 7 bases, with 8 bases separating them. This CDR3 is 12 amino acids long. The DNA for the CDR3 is TGTGCCAGCAGCCAATTTCTGAGTGGCTACACCTTC. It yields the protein CASSQFLSGYTF.

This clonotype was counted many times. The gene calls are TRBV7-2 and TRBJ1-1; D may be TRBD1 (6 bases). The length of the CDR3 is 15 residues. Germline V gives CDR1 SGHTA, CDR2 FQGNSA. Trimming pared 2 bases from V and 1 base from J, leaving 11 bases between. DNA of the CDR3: TGTGCCAGCAGCTTACGGACAGCGCCGAACACTGAAGCTTTCTTT. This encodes CASSLRTAPNTEAFF.

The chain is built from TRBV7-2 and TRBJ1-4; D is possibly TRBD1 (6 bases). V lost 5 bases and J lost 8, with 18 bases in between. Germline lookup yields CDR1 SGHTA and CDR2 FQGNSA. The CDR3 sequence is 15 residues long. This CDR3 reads CASSPQRGIGEKLFF. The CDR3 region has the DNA TGTGCCAGCAGCCCACAGAGGGGGATAGGAGAAAAACTGTTTTTT.

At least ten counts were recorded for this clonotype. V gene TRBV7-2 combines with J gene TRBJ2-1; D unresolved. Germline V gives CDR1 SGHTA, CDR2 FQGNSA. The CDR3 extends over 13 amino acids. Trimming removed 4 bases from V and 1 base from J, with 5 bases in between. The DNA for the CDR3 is TGTGCCAGCAGCTGGCAATCCTACAATGAGCAGTTCTTC. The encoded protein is CASSWQSYNEQFF.

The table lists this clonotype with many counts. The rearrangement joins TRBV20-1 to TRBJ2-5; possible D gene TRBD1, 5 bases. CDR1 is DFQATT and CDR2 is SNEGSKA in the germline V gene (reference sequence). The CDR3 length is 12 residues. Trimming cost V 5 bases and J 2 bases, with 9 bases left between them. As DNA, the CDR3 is TGCAGTGCTCGAAGGGGACAAGAGACCCAGTACTTC. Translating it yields CSARRGQETQYF.

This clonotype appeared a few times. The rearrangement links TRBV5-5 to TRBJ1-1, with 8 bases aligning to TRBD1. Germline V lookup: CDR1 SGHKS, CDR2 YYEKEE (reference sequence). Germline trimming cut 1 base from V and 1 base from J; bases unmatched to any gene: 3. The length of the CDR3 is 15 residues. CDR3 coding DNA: TGTGCCAGCAGCTTGAGCGGGACAGGGAACACTGAAGCTTTCTTT. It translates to CASSLSGTGNTEAFF.